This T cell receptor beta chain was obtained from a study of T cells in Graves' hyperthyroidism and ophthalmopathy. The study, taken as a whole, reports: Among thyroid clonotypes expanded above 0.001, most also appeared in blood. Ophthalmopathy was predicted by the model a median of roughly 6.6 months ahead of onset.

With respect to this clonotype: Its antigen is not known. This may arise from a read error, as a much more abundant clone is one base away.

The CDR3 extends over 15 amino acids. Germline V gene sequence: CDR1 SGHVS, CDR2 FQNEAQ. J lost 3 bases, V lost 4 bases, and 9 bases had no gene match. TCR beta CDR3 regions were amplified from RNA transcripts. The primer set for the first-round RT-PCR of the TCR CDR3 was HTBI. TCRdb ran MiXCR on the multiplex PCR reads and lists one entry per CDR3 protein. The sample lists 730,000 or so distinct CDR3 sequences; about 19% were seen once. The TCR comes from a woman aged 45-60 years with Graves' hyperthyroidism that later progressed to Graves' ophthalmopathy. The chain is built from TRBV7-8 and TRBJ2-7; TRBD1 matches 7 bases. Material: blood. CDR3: CASSSPRGQLYEQYF. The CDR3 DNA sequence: TGTGCCAGCAGCTCCCCAAGGGGACAGCTCTACGAGCAGTACTTC.